The 27 T cell receptor beta chains listed next were all sequenced from one sample in a study of neurological immune-mediated disorders. In TCRdb, the 5' RACE reads were re-called with MiXCR into one record per CDR3 protein. The profile shows approximately 30,000 distinct CDR3 sequences, about 3.8% of them singletons. The sample taken for sequencing was CD4+ T cells from blood. Receptors were obtained from a woman aged 40 to 50 in good health.

There are many counts of this clonotype. This sequence joins TRBV20-1 and TRBJ1-5; no clear D gene. The CDR3 has 13 amino acids. With 7 bases removed from V and 2 bases from J, the gap between germline ends came to 12 bases. The germline CDR1 and CDR2 sequences are DFQATT and SNEGSKA (reference sequence). Written as DNA, the CDR3 is TGCAGTGGAATCGGTGTGGGCAATCAGCCCCAGCATTTT. It codes for CSGIGVGNQPQHF.

This clonotype has ten or more counts. The rearrangement uses TRBV27 and TRBJ2-1; D possibly matches TRBD1 or TRBD2 (6 bases each). V was cut by 1 base and J by 4 bases, with 11 bases left in between. The CDR3 has 15 amino acids. Germline CDR1 is MNHEY and CDR2 is SMNVEV (reference sequence). In DNA form, the CDR3 reads TGTGCCAGCAGTTTATATTCGGGGGCGTACAATGAGCAGTTCTTC. It translates to CASSLYSGAYNEQFF.

The sample holds many counts of this clonotype. CDR3 in amino acids: CASSVGGQGTYEQYF. Here the CDR3 DNA reads TGTGCCAGCAGTGTAGGGGGACAGGGTACCTACGAGCAGTACTTC. The chain has TRBV6-1 and TRBJ2-7; 9 bases match TRBD1. In germline, CDR1 is MNHNS, CDR2 SASEGT. V shed 4 bases, J shed 2 bases, and the junction held 6 bases outside the gene matches. The CDR3 has 15 residues.

This chain joins TRBV5-1 and TRBJ1-3; no reliable D call. This CDR3 contains 14 residues. Germline-derived CDR1 and CDR2 are SGHRS and YFSETQ. V was pared by 1 base and J by 3 bases, with 8 bases between. The CDR3, as DNA: TGCGCCAGCAGCTTGAAAGGGTTTGGAAACACCATATATTTT. It translates to CASSLKGFGNTIYF.

At least ten counts were recorded for this clonotype. V gene TRBV7-2 combines with J gene TRBJ1-6; D gene ambiguous. Trimming removed 5 bases from V and 1 base from J, with 12 bases in between. CDR3 size: 16 residues. CDR1 is SGHTA and CDR2 is FQGNSA in the germline V gene. The CDR3 reads CASSAAAGSYNSPLHF. In nucleotides, the CDR3 is TGTGCCAGCAGCGCAGCCGCGGGGTCCTATAATTCACCCCTCCACTTT.

There are many counts of this clonotype. The chain is built from TRBV29-1 and TRBJ2-3; no clear D. The CDR3 has 12 residues. Trimming left V 4 bases short and J 10 bases short, with 15 bases between. Germline V CDR1 and CDR2: SQVTM, ANQGSEA. DNA for the CDR3: TGCAGCGTTGCCGGCGACGGCCCATCGCAGTATTTT. Translation: CSVAGDGPSQYF.

At least ten counts were recorded for this clonotype. The J gene is TRBJ2-7, the V gene TRBV5-1; the D gene is possibly TRBD2 (6 bases). CDR1 and CDR2 (germline): SGHRS, YFSETQ. The length of the CDR3 is 14 residues. V was pared by 0 bases and J by 4 bases, with 11 bases between. CDR3 sequence: CASSLAGTDYEQYF. CDR3 coding DNA: TGCGCCAGCAGCTTGGCCGGGACTGATTACGAGCAGTACTTC.

This clonotype occurred many times. The V and J genes are TRBV20-1 and TRBJ2-3; 8 bases are a match to TRBD2. The CDR3 consists of 16 residues. V was pared by 5 bases and J by 2 bases, with 12 bases of the junction left unmatched. CDR1 is DFQATT and CDR2 is SNEGSKA in the germline V gene (reference sequence). The CDR3 here is CSADRGRHTFTDTQYF. The CDR3 nucleotides are TGCAGTGCTGACCGCGGGAGGCACACTTTCACAGATACGCAGTATTTT.

This clonotype was recorded at least ten times. The CDR3 DNA follows: TGCAGTGCCCCCTCTTACTCTAGCTATGAGCAGTTCTTC. Translation: CSAPSYSSYEQFF. This chain joins TRBV20-1 and TRBJ2-1, with a possible D match to TRBD2 (5 bases). The CDR3 runs 13 residues. CDR1 DFQATT and CDR2 SNEGSKA come from the germline V gene (reference sequence). Trimming took off 6 bases at V and 8 bases at J, with 17 bases between the two ends.

This clonotype showed up just a few times. The CDR3 bases are TGTGCCAGCAGCTTCTCGGTCGGGAAGAAAGAGACCCAGTACTTC. Its protein product is CASSFSVGKKETQYF. The rearrangement joins TRBV7-2 to TRBJ2-5, with D perhaps TRBD2 (5 bases). Per germline, CDR1 SGHTA and CDR2 FQGNSA. The CDR3 has 15 amino acids. The germline V and J ends were trimmed by 3 bases and 3 bases, with 14 bases remaining between them. Full variable domain (outside the CDR3, taken from reference TRBV7-2 and TRBJ2-5): GAGVSQSPSNKVTEKGKDVELRCDPISGHTALYWYRQSLGQGLEFLIYFQGNSAPDKSGLPSDRFSAERTGGSVSTLTIQRTQQEDSAVYLCASSFSVGKKETQYFGPGTRLLVL.

This clonotype showed up many times. The chain couples TRBV7-7 to TRBJ2-3; no clear D. V lost 2 bases to trimming and J lost 6 bases, with 9 bases between them. The CDR3 sequence is 13 residues long. Germline CDR1 and CDR2: SSHAT and FNYEAQ (reference sequence). CDR3 loop: CASSLNVVDTQYF. The CDR3 coding sequence is TGTGCCAGCAGCTTAAACGTGGTTGATACGCAGTATTTT.

This clonotype qualifies as medium-sized. The V and J genes are TRBV20-1 and TRBJ1-2; D call uncertain. Trimming pared 5 bases from V and 4 bases from J, leaving 5 bases between. CDR1 DFQATT and CDR2 SNEGSKA come from the germline V gene (reference sequence). The CDR3 totals 10 residues. The CDR3, as DNA: TGCAGTGCTGTTTCCTATGGCTACACCTTC. It yields the protein CSAVSYGYTF.

In this sample, this clonotype turned up many times. The V gene is TRBV25-1, the J gene TRBJ1-3, with 7 bases aligning to TRBD1. This CDR3 region has 16 residues. From germline, CDR1 is MGHDK and CDR2 SYGVNS. J gave up 4 bases and V 4 bases, and 10 bases lay outside the gene matches. Here the CDR3 reads CASSAPTGILGNTIYF. CDR3 nucleotides: TGTGCCAGCAGTGCCCCGACAGGGATTCTAGGAAACACCATATATTTT.

The sample holds many counts of this clonotype. The CDR3, as DNA: TGTGCCAGCACCATTTCGGGGGGGCAACGCGAGCAGTACTTC. Translating gives CASTISGGQREQYF. This chain connects TRBV12-3 or TRBV12-4 to TRBJ2-7; 8 nucleotides agree with TRBD2. The CDR3 consists of 14 residues. Trimming cost V 7 bases and J 6 bases; bases outside gene matches: 11.

This clonotype was seen at least ten times. This chain joins TRBV5-1 and TRBJ2-3; perhaps TRBD2 as D (5 bases). Per germline, CDR1 SGHRS and CDR2 YFSETQ. With 1 base removed from V and 0 bases from J, the gap between germline ends came to 9 bases. The CDR3 contains 15 residues. Here the CDR3 reads CASSLRESSTDTQYF. CDR3 nucleotide sequence: TGCGCCAGCAGCTTGCGGGAAAGTAGCACAGATACGCAGTATTTT.

This clonotype appeared many times. The chain combines TRBV7-9 with TRBJ1-2; D is undetermined. The ends were cut back, 6 bases at V and 0 bases at J, with 11 bases in the middle. The CDR3 extends over 14 amino acids. The V gene's germline CDR1 is SEHNR and CDR2 FQNEAQ (reference sequence). The CDR3 DNA follows: TGTGCCAGCAGACAAAGCGCTACTAACTATGGCTACACCTTC. Translating it yields CASRQSATNYGYTF.

The table lists this clonotype with many counts. The chain employs TRBV5-1 and TRBJ2-4; a possible D gene is TRBD1 (6 bases). The CDR3 is made up of 13 amino acids. V shed 1 base and J shed 8 bases, with 10 bases lying between them. Germline V gives CDR1 SGHRS, CDR2 YFSETQ. CDR3: CASSLWGRDIQYF. The CDR3 DNA follows: TGCGCCAGCAGCTTGTGGGGGCGCGACATTCAGTACTTC.

In this sample, this clonotype turned up many times. J is TRBJ2-1 and V is TRBV27; 9 nucleotides line up with TRBD1. The CDR3 has 18 amino acids. Germline values: CDR1 MNHEY, CDR2 SMNVEV (reference sequence). Losses at the gene ends were 5 bases for V and 1 base for J; bases not matched to a gene: 12. CDR3 protein: CASSLQGADRGSYNEQFF. CDR3 DNA sequence: TGTGCCAGCAGTCTACAGGGGGCAGATCGAGGGTCCTACAATGAGCAGTTCTTC.

This clonotype was counted at least ten times. The gene calls are TRBV7-2 and TRBJ2-2; the match to TRBD2 covers 8 bases. After removal of 0 bases from V and 7 bases from J, the junction contained 1 base not matched to a gene. CDR1 is SGHTA, CDR2 FQGNSA, per germline. There are 14 residues in the CDR3. The CDR3: CASSLAAGGGELFF. CDR3 nucleotides: TGTGCCAGCAGCTTAGCGGCGGGAGGCGGGGAGCTGTTTTTT.

Ten or more counts support this clonotype. The chain joins TRBV6-1 to TRBJ1-1; the D gene is possibly TRBD1 (5 bases). V was shortened by 1 base and J by 4 bases, with 13 bases between the two germline ends. The CDR3 consists of 15 residues. The V gene's germline CDR1 is MNHNS and CDR2 SASEGT. CDR3 residues: CASSEVGAGVTEAFF. DNA of the CDR3: TGTGCCAGCAGTGAAGTAGGGGCGGGGGTCACTGAAGCTTTCTTT.

This clonotype has a count of ten or more. V usage is TRBV5-1 and J usage is TRBJ1-4, with unresolved D. CDR1 SGHRS and CDR2 YFSETQ come from the germline V gene. The V end lost 1 base, the J end lost 4 bases, and 11 bases lay between the germline ends. The CDR3 runs 15 residues. CDR3 protein: CASSLTSRSNEKLFF. DNA of the CDR3: TGCGCCAGCAGCTTGACGAGCCGGAGTAATGAAAAACTGTTTTTT.

This clonotype occurred many times. The chain joins TRBV5-1 to TRBJ2-2, with TRBD1 matching 12 bases. The CDR3 consists of 15 residues. Germline lookup yields CDR1 SGHRS and CDR2 YFSETQ. Germline trimming cut 0 bases from V and 10 bases from J; bases unmatched to any gene: 4. CDR3 sequence: CASSLGDRGLVELFF. The CDR3 DNA reads TGCGCCAGCAGCTTGGGGGACAGGGGGCTCGTGGAGCTGTTTTTT.

This clonotype has ten or more counts. This may be a read error: a much more frequent sequence differs by one nucleotide. This chain uses TRBV12-3 or TRBV12-4 with TRBJ2-3, with D possibly TRBD1 on 5 matching bases. CDR3 length equals 14 residues. V was shortened by 6 bases and J by 7 bases, with 17 bases between the two germline ends. CDR3 amino acids: CASRTTRGRNTQYF. CDR3 in DNA: TGTGCCAGCAGAACGACAAGGGGCAGAAATACGCAGTATTTT.

This clonotype was detected only a few times. V gene TRBV28 combines with J gene TRBJ1-6, with a possible D match to TRBD1 (5 bases). This CDR3 comprises 15 residues. Per the germline V gene, CDR1 is MDHEN and CDR2 is SYDVKM. Trimming stripped 6 bases from V and 5 bases from J, with 14 bases between. The CDR3 coding sequence is TGTGCCAGCAGACAACCGGGACCGCATAATTCACCCCTCCACTTT. This translates into CASRQPGPHNSPLHF.

This clonotype was seen ten or more times. The chain joins TRBV5-6 to TRBJ1-3, with TRBD1 matching over 8 bases. V lost 4 bases and J lost 0; bases outside the gene matches: 9. The CDR3 extends over 17 amino acids. Germline V gene lookup returns CDR1 SGHDT and CDR2 YYEEEE. CDR3 residues: CASSGGTGHFSGNTIYF. As DNA, the CDR3 is TGTGCCAGCAGCGGCGGGACAGGTCACTTCTCTGGAAACACCATATATTTT.

This clonotype was picked up many times. The rearrangement joins TRBV15 to TRBJ2-5, with 11 bases aligning to TRBD2. There are 16 residues in the CDR3. The V gene end was trimmed by 0 bases and the J gene end by 7 bases; junction bases not matched to a gene: 7. CDR1 LNHNV and CDR2 YYDKDF come from the germline V gene (reference sequence). CDR3 nucleotide sequence: TGTGCCACCAGCAGAGAACTAGCGGGAGCCCTAGGGACCCAGTACTTC. Its protein product is CATSRELAGALGTQYF.

This clonotype appeared many times. The genes are TRBV18 and TRBJ2-1, with TRBD1 matching over 10 bases. Germline V gives CDR1 KGHSH, CDR2 LQKENI. J was trimmed by 0 bases and V by 3 bases; bases with no gene match: 2. The CDR3 runs to 16 residues. The CDR3, as DNA: TGTGCCAGCTCACCCCGGGACAGGGGCTCCTACAATGAGCAGTTCTTC. This codes for CASSPRDRGSYNEQFF.